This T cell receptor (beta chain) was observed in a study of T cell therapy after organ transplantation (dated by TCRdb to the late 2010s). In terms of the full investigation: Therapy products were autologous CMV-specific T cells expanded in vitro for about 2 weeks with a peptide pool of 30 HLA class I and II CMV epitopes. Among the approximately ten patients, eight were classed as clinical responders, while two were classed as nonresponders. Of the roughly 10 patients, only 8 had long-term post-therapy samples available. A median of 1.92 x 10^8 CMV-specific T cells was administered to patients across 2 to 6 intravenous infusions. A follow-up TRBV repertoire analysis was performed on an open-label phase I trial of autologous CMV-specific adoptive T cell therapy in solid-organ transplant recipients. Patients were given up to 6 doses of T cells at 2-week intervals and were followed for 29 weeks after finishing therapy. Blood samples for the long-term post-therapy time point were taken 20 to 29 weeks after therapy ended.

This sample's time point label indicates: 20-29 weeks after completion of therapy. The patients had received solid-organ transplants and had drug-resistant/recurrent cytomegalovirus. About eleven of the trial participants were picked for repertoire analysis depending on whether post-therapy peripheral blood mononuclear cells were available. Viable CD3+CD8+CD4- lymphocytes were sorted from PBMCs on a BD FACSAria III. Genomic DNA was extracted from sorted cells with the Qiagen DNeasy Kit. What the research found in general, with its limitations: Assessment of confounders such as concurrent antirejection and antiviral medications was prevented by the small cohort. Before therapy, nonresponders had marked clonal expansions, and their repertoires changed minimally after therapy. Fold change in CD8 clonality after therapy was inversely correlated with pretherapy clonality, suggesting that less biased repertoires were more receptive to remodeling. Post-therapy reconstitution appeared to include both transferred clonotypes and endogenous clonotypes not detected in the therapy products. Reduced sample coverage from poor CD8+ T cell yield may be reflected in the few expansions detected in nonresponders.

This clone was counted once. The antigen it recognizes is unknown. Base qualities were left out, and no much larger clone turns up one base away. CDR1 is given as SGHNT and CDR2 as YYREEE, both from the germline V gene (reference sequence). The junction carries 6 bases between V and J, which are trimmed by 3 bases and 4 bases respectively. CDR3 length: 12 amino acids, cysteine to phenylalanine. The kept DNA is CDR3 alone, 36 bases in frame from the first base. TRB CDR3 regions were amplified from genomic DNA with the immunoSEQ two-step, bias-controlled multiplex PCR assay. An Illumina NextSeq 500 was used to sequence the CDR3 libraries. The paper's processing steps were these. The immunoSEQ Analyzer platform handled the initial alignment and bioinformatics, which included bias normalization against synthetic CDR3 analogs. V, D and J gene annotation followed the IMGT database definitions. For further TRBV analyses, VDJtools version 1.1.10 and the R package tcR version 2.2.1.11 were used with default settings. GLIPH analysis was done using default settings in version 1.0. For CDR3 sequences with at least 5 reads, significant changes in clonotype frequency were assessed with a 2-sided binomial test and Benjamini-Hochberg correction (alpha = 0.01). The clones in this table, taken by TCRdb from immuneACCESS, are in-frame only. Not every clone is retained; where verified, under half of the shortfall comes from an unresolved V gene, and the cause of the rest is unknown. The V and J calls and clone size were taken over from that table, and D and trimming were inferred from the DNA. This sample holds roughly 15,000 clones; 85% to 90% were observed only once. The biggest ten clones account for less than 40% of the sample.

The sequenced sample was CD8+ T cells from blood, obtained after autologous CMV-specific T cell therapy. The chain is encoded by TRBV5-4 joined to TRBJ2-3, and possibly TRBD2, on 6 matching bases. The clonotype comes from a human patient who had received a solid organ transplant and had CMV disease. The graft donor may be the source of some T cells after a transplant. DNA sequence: TGTGCCAGCAGCTGGAGGGCAGATACGCAGTATTTT. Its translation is CASSWRADTQYF.